Sequencing of this T cell receptor beta chain was carried out in a study of cytomegalovirus exposure and HLA in healthy donors. The PCR was carried out with 60 Vbeta primers and 13 Jbeta primers. TCRdb's copy holds only in-frame clones and misses some; the assay was immunoSEQ multiplex PCR. Seen here are tens of thousands of clones, about 74% observed once, and the top ten hold 3% to 4.5%. Study-level results: From TCR beta sequences, most subjects' HLA-A and HLA-B alleles were reportedly predicted accurately. Presence/absence analyses assumed roughly uniform sequencing depth across donors. In a later analysis, parvovirus B19, influenza, CMV and Epstein-Barr virus appeared linked to several top co-occurrence clusters.

Trimming took off 6 bases at V and 1 base at J, with 7 bases between the two ends. CDR3 length: 12 amino acids. CDR1 and CDR2 from the germline V gene are MDHEN and SYDVKM. This clone is a singleton in its sample. Its antigen remains unidentified. The receptor was derived from a man aged 30 to 39 in good health and CMV-seronegative. The sample comprised PBMCs. This chain uses TRBV28 with TRBJ2-7; a weak D match, TRBD2 (5 bases). DNA for the CDR3: TGTGCCAGCAGCGAGGGATCCTACGAGCAGTACTTC. Its protein is CASSEGSYEQYF.